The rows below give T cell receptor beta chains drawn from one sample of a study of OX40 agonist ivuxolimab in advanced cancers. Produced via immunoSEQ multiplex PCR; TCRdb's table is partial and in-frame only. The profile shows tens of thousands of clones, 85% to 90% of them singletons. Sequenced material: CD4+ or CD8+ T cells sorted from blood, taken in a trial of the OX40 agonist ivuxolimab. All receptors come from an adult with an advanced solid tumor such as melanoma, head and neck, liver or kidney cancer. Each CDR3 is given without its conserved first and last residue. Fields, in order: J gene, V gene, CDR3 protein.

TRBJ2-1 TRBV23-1 ASSHSDTYFYNEQF
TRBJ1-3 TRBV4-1 ASSQGSGGSTIY
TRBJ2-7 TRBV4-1 ASSQEKSYEQY
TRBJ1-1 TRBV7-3 ASSPSSGRVTEAF
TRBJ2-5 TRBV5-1 ASSIFQETQY
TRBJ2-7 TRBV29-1 SVEYTDSYEQY
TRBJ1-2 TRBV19 ASSTSRAGGVYGYT
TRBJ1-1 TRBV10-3 AISDLGTGLRNTEAF
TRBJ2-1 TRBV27 ASSPNRGGNEQF
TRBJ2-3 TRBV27 ASYSGTDMRSDTQY
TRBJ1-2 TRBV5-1 ASSLGGAEVYT
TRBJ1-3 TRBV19 ASSPLLRAGNTIY
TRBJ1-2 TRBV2 ASSDTPGGGYGYT
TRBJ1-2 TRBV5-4 ASSLRGEWDYT
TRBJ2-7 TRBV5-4 ASSLSLGTGVNEQY
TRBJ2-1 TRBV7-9 ATSLASRDRGRNEQF
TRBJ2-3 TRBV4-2 ASSQGADTQY
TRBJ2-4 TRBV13 ASSSRTSGRGGNIQY
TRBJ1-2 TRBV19 ASSITELSYT
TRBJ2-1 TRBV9 ASSPRYGMGNEQF
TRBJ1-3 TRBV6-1 ASSEWWVSSGNTIY
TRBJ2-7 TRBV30 AWTDRTYEQY
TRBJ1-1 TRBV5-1 ASSAGQGSEAF
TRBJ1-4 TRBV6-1 ASSEYLNEKLF
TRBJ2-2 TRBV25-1 ASSGRGRDTGELF
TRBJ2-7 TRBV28 ASSFLPGSGEQY
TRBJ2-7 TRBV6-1 ASSVPRLAGGYQDEQY
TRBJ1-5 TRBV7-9 ASSLAGESNQPQH
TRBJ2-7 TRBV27 ASSSRSTGAYEQY
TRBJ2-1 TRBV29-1 SVFGGSYNEQF
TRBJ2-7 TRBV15 ATSRGTGGPVEQY
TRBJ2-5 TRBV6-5 ASSYFGTSGVQTQY
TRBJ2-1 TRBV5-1 ASSLGGPNVAGSNNEQF
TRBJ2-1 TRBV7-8 ASRFSDEQF
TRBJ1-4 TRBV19 ASSIDRGGDEEKLF
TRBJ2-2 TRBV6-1 ASISRGVRELF
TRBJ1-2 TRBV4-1 ASSQDPGPGYGYT
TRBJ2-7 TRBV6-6 ASSLGFYEQY
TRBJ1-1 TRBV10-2 ASSDENTEAF
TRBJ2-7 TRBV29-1 SVVVGAFAYEQY
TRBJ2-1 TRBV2 ATLQGFSYNEQF
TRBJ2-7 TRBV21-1 ASSNPRTSGSSHEQY